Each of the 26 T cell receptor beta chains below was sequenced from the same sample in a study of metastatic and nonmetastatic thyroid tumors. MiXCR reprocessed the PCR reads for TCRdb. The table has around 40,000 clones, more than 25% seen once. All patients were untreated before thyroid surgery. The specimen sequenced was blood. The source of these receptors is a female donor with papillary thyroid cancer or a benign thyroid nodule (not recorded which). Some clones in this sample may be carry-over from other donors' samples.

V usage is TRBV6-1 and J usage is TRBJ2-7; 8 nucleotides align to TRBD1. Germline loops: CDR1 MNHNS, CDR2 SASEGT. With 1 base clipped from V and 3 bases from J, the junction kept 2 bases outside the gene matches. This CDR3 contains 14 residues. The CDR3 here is CASSEDRGDYEQYF. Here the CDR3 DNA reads TGTGCCAGCAGTGAAGACAGGGGGGACTACGAGCAGTACTTC.

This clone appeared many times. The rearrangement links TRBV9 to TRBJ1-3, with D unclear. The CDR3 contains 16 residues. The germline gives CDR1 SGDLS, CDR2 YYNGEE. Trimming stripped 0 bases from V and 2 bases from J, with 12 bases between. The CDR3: CASSVGGGIAGNTIYF. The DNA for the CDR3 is TGTGCCAGCAGCGTAGGCGGAGGGATTGCTGGAAACACCATATATTTT.

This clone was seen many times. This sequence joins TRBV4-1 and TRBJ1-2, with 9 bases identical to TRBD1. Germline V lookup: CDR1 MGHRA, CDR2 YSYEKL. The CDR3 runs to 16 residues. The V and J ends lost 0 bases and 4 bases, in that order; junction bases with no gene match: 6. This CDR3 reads CASSQDLDRGGYGYTF. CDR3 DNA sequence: TGCGCCAGCAGCCAAGATCTCGACAGGGGGGGCTATGGCTACACCTTC.

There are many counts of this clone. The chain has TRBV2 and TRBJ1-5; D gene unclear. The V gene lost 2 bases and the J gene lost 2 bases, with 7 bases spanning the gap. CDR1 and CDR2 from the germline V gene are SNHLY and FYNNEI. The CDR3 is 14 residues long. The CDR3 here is CASSESRRNQPQHF. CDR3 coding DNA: TGTGCCAGCAGTGAAAGCAGACGCAATCAGCCCCAGCATTTT.

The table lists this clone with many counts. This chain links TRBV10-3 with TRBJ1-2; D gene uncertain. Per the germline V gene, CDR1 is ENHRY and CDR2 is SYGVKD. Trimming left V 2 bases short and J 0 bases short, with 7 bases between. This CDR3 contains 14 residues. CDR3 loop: CAISERLANYGYTF. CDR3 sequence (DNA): TGTGCCATCAGTGAGCGATTAGCTAACTATGGCTACACCTTC.

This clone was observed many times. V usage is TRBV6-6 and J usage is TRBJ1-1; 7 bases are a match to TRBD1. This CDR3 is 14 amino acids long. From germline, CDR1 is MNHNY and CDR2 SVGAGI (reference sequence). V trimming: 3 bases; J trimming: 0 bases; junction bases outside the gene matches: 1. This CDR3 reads CASSYTGVNTEAFF. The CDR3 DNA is TGTGCCAGCAGTTATACAGGGGTGAACACTGAAGCTTTCTTT.

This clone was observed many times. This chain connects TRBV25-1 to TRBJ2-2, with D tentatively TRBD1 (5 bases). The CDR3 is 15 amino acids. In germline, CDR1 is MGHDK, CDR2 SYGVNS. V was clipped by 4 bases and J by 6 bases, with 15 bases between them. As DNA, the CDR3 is TGTGCCAGCAGTGGCCCGTTAAGGGGATCCGGGGAGCTGTTTTTT. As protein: CASSGPLRGSGELFF.

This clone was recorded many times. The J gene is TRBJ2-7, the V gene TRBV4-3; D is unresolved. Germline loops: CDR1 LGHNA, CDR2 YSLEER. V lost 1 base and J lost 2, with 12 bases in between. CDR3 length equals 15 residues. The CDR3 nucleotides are TGCGCCAGCAGCCAAGGGGCCGTATTACCCTACGAGCAGTACTTC. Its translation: CASSQGAVLPYEQYF.

The CDR3 bases are TGCGCCAGCAGCCAAGACAGGGGGACAGGCACTCGGGAGCAGTACTTC. Protein product: CASSQDRGTGTREQYF. V gene TRBV4-1 combines with J gene TRBJ2-7, with TRBD1 matching over 8 bases. The ends lost 0 bases at V and 7 bases at J; junction bases unmatched: 11. This CDR3 comprises 16 residues. Germline CDR1 and CDR2: MGHRA and YSYEKL.

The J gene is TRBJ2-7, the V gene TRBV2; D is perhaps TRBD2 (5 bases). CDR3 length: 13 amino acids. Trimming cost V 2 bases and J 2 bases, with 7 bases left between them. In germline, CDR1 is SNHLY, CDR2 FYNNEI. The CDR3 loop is CASSERGAYEQYF. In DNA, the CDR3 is TGTGCCAGCAGTGAACGGGGTGCCTACGAGCAGTACTTC.

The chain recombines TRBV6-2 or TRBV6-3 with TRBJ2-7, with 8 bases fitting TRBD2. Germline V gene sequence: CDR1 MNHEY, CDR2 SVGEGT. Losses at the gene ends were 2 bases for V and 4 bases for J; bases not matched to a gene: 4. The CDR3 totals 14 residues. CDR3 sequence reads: CASSYASGSYEQYF. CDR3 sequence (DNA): TGTGCCAGCAGTTACGCTAGCGGGTCGTACGAGCAGTACTTC.

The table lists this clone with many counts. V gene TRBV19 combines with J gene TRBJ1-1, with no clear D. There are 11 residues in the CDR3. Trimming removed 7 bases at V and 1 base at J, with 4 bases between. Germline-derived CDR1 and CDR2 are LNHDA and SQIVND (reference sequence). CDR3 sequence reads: CASKENTEAFF. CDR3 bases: TGTGCCAGTAAGGAGAACACTGAAGCTTTCTTT.

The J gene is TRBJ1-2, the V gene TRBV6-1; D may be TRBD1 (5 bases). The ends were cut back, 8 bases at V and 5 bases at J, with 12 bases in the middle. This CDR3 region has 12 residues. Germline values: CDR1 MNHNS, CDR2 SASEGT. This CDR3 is CASGGAAYGYTF. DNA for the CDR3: TGTGCCAGCGGAGGGGCAGCTTATGGCTACACCTTC.

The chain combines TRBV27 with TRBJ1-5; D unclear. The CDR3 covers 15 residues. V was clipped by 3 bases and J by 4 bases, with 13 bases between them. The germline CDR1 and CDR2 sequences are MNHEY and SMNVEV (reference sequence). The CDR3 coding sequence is TGTGCCAGCAGTTTGGGCGCCGACGGGAATCAGCCCCAGCATTTT. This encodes CASSLGADGNQPQHF.

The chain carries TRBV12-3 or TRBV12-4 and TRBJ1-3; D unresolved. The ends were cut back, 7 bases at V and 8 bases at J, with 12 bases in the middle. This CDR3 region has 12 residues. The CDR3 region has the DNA TGTGCCAGCACCATATCGGCAGACACCATATATTTT. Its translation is CASTISADTIYF.

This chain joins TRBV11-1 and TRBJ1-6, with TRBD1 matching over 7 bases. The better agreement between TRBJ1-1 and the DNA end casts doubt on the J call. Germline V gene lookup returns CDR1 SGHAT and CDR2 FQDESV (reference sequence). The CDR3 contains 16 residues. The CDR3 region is CASSSTEGTVRVEAFF. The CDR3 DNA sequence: TGTGCCAGCAGCTCTACCGAAGGGACAGTTCGTGTGGAAGCTTTCTTT.

CDR3 sequence reads: CASREGTSAYEQYF. The CDR3 nucleotides are TGTGCCAGCAGGGAGGGGACTAGCGCTTACGAGCAGTACTTC. V usage is TRBV6-2 or TRBV6-3 and J usage is TRBJ2-7; TRBD2 matches at 10 bases. Germline V gene data show CDR1 as MNHEY and CDR2 as SVGEGT. CDR3 length: 14 residues. The trim removed 6 bases at V and 4 bases at J, leaving 6 bases unmatched.

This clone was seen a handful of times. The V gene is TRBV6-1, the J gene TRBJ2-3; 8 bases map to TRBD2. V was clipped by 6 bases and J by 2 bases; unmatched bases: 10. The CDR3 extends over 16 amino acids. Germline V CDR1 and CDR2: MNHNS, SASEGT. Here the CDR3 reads CASSFGLAVNTDTQYF. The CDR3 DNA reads TGTGCCAGCAGCTTCGGACTAGCTGTGAACACAGATACGCAGTATTTT.

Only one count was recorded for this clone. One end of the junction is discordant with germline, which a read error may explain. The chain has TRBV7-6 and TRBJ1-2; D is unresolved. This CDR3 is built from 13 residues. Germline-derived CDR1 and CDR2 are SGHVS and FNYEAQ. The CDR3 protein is CASSRSSLGGCTF. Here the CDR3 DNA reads TGTGCCAGCAGCCGATCCTCACTAGGTGGCTGCACCTTC.

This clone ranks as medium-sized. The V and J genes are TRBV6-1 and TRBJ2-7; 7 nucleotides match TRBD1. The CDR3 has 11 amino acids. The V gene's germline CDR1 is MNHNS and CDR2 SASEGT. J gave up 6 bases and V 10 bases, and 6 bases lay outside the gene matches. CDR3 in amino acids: CATTGTGEQYF. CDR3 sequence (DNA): TGTGCCACGACAGGGACGGGCGAGCAGTACTTC.

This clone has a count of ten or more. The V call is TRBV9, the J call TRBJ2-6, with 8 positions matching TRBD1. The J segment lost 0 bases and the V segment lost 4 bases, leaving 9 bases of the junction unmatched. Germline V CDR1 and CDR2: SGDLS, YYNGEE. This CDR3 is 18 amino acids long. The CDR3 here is CASSPRTGIPSGANVLTF. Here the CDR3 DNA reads TGTGCCAGCAGCCCCCGGACAGGGATCCCCTCTGGGGCCAACGTCCTGACTTTC.

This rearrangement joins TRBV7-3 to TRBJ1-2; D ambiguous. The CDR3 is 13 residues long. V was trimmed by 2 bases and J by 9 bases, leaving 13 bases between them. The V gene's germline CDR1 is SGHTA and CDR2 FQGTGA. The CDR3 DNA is TGTGCCAGCAGCTTAGGGGTTAATTATTGCTACACCTTC. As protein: CASSLGVNYCYTF.

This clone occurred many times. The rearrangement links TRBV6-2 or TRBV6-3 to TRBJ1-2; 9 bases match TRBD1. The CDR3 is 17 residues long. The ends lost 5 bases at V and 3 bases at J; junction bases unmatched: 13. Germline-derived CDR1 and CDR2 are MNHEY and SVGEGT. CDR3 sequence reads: CASSEEGTGSLDYGYTF. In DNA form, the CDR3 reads TGTGCCAGCAGTGAGGAAGGGACAGGGAGTTTGGACTATGGCTACACCTTC.

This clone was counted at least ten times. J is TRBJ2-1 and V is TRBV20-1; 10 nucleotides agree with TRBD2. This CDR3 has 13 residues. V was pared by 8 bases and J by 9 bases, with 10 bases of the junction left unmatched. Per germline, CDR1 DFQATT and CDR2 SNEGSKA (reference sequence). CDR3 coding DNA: TGCAGTATCTCTCAACTAGCGGGGAGTGAGCAGTTCTTC. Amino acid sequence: CSISQLAGSEQFF.

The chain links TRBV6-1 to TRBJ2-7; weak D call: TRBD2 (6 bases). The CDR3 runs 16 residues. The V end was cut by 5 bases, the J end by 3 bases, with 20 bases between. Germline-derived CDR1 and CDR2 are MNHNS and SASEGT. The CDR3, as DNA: TGTGCCAGCAGTACCCGGGACTCTCCAAGGGGCTACGAGCAGTACTTC. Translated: CASSTRDSPRGYEQYF.

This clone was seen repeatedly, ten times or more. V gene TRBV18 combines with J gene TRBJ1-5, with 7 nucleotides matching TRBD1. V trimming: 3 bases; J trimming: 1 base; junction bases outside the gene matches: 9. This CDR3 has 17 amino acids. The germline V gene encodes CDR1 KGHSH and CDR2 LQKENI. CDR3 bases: TGTGCCAGCTCACCCGGAGGGGGCGCCCAGAGCAATCAGCCCCAGCATTTT. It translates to CASSPGGGAQSNQPQHF. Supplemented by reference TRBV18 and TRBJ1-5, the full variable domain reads NAGVMQNPRHLVRRRGQEARLRCSPMKGHSHVYWYRQLPEEGLKFMVYLQKENIIDESGMPKERFSAEFPKEGPSILRIQQVVRGDSAAYFCASSPGGGAQSNQPQHFGDGTRLSIL.